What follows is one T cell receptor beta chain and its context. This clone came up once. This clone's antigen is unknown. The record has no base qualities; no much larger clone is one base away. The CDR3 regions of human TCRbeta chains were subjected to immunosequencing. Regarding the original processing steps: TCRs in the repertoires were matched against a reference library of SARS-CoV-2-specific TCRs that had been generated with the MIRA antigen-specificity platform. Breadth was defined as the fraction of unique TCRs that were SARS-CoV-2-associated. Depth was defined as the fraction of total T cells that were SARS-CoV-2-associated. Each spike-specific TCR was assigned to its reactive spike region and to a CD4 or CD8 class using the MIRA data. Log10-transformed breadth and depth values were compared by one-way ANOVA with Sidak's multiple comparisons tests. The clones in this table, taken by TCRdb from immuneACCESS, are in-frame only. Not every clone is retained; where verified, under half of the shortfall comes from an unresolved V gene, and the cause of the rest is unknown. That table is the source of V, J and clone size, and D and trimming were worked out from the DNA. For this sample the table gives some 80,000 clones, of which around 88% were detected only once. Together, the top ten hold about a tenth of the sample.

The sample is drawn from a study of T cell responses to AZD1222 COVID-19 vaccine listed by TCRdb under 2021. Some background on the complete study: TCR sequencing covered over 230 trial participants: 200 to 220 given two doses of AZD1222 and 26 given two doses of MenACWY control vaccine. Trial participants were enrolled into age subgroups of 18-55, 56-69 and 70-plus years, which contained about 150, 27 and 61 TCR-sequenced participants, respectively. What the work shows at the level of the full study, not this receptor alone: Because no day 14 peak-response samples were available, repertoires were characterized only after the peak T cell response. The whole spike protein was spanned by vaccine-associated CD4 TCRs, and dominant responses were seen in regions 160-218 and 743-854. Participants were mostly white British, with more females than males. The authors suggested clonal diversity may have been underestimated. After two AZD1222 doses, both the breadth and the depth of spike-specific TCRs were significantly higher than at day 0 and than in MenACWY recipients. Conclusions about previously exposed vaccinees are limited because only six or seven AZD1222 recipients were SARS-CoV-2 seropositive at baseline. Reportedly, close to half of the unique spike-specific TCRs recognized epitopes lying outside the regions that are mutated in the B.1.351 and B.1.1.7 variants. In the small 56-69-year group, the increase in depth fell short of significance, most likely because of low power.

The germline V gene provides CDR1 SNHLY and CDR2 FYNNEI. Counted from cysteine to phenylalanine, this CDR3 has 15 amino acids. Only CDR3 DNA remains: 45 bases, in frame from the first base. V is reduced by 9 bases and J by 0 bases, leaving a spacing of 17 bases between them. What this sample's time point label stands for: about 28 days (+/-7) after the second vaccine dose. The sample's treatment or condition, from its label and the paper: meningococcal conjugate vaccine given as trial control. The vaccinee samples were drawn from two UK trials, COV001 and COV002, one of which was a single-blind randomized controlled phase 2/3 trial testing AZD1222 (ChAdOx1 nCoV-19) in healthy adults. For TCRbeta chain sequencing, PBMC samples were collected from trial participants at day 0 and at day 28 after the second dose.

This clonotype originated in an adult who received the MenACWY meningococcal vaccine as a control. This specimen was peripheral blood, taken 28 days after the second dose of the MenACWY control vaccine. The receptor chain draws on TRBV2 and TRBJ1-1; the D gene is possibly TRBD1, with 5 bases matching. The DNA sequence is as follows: TGTGCCAGTGATCGGGGGACGGGGATGAACACTGAAGCTTTCTTT. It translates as CASDRGTGMNTEAFF. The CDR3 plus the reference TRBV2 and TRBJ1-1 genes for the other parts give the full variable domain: EPEVTQTPSHQVTQMGQEVILRCVPISNHLYFYWYRQILGQKVEFLVSFYNNEISEKSEIFDDQFSVERPDGSNFTLKIRSTKLEDSAMYFCASDRGTGMNTEAFFGQGTRLTVV.